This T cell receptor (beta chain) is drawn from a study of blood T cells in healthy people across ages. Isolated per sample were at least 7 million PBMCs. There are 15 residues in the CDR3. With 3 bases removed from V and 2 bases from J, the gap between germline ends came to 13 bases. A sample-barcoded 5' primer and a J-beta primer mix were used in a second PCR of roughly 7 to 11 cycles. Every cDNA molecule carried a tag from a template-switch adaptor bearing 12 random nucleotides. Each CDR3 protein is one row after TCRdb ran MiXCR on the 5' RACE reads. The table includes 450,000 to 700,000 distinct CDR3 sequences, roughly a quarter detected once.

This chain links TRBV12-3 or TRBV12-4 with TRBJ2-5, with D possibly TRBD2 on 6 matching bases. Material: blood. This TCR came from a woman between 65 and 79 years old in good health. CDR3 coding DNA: TGTGCCAGCAGTTTGAAGCGGGCCTTACAAGAGACCCAGTACTTC. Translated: CASSLKRALQETQYF.